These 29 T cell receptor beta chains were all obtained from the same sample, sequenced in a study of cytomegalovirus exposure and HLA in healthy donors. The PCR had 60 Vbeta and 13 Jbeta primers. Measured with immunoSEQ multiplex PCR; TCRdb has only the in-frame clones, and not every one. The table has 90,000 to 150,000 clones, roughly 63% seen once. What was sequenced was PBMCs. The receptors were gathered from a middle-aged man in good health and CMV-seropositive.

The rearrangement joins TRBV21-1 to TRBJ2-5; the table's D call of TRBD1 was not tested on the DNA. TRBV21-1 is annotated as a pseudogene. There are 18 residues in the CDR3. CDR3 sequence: CASSKAFTPDRAQETQYF. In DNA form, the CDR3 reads TGTGCCAGCAGCAAAGCTTTTACCCCCGACAGGGCGCAAGAGACCCAGTACTTC.

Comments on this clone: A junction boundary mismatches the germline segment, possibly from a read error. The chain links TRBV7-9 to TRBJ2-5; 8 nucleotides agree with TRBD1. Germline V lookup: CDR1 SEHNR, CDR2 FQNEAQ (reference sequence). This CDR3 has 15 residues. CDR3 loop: CSSSWYTGGQETQYF. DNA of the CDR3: TGTTCCAGCAGCTGGTATACAGGGGGCCAAGAGACCCAGTACTTC.

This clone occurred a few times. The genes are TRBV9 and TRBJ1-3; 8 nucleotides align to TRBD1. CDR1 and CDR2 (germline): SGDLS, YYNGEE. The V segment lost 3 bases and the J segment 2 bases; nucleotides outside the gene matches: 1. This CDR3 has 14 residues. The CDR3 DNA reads TGTGCCAGCAGCGAACAGGGGGCTGGAAACACCATATATTTT. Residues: CASSEQGAGNTIYF.

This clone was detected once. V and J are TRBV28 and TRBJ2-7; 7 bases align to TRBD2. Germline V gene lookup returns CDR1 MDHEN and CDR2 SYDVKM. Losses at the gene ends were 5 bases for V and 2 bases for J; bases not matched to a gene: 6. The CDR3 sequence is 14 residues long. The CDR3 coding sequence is TGTGCCAGCAGTGATCCGACTAGCACCTACGAGCAGTACTTC. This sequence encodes CASSDPTSTYEQYF.

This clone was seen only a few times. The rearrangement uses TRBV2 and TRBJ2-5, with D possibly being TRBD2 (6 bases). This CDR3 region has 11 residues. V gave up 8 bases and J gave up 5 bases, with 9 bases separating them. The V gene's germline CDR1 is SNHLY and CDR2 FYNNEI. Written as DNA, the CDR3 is TGTGCCAGCGGGGCGGGGGAGACCCAGTACTTC. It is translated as CASGAGETQYF.

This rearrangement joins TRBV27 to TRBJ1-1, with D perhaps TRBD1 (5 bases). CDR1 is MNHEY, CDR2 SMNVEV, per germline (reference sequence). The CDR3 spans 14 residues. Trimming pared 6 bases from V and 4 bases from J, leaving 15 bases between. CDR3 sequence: CASSLGGGTTEAFF. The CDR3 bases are TGTGCCAGCAGCCTGGGTGGGGGGACCACTGAAGCTTTCTTT.

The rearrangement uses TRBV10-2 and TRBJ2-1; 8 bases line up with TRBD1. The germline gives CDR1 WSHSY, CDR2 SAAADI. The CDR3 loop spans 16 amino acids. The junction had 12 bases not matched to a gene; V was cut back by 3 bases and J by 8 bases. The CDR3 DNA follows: TGCGCCAGCAGTGATGAGGCAGGGGGCTTCCCCCATGAGCAGTTCTTC. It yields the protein CASSDEAGGFPHEQFF.

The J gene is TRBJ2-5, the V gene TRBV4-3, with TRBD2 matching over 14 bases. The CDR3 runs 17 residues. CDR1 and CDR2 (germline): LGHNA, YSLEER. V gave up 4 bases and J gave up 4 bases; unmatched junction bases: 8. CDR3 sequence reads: CASSPGQTSGGGETQYF. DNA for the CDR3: TGCGCCAGCAGCCCCGGACAGACTAGCGGGGGGGGAGAGACCCAGTACTTC.

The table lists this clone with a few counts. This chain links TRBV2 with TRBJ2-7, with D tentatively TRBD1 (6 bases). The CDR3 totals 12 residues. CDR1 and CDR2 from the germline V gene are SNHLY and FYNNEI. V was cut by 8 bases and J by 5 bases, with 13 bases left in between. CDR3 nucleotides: TGTGCCAGCCACAGGGAATCCAACGAGCAGTACTTC. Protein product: CASHRESNEQYF. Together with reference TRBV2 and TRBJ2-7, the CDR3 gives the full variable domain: EPEVTQTPSHQVTQMGQEVILRCVPISNHLYFYWYRQILGQKVEFLVSFYNNEISEKSEIFDDQFSVERPDGSNFTLKIRSTKLEDSAMYFCASHRESNEQYFGPGTRLTVT.

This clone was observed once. The CDR3: CASSISGDYNEQFF. The CDR3 bases are TGTGCCAGCAGTATTAGCGGGGATTACAATGAGCAGTTCTTC. The rearrangement links TRBV6-5 to TRBJ2-1, with TRBD2 matching over 8 bases. This CDR3 has 14 amino acids. Germline lookup yields CDR1 MNHEY and CDR2 SVGAGI. J was trimmed by 4 bases and V by 5 bases; bases with no gene match: 4.

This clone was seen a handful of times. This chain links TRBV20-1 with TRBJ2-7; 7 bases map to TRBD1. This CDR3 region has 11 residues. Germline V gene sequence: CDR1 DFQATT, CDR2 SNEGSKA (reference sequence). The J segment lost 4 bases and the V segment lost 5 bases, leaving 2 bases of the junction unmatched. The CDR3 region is CSALRGYEQYF. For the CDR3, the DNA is TGCAGTGCTCTCAGGGGGTACGAGCAGTACTTC.

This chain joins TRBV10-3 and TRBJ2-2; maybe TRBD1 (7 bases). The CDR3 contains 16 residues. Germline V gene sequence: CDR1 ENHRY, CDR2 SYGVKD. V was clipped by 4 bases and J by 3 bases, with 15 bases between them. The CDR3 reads CAISAQGGWDTGELFF. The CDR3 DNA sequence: TGTGCCATCAGTGCCCAGGGGGGTTGGGACACCGGGGAGCTGTTTTTT.

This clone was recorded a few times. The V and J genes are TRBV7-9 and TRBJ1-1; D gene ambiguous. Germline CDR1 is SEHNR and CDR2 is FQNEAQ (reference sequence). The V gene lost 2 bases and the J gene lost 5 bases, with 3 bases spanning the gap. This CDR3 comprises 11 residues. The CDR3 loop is CASSLLTEAFF. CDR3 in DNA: TGTGCCAGCAGCTTACTGACTGAAGCTTTCTTT.

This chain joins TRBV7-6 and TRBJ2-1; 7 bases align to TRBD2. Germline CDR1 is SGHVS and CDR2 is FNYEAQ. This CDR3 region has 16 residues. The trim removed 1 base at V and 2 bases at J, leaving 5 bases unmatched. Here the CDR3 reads CASSLGRAGPYNEQFF. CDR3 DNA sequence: TGTGCCAGCAGCTTAGGGCGAGCGGGGCCCTACAATGAGCAGTTCTTC. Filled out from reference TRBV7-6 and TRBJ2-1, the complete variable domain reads GAGVSQSPRYKVTKRGQDVALRCDPISGHVSLYWYRQALGQGPEFLTYFNYEAQQDKSGLPNDRFSAERPEGSISTLTIQRTEQRDSAMYRCASSLGRAGPYNEQFFGPGTRLTVL.

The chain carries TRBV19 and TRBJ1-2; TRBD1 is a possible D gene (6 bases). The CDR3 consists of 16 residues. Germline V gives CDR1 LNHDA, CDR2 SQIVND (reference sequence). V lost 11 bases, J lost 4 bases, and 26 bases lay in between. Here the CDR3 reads CASSPLDSRESYGYTF. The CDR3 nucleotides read TGTGCCTCGAGTCCCTTGGACAGCCGGGAAAGCTATGGCTACACCTTC.

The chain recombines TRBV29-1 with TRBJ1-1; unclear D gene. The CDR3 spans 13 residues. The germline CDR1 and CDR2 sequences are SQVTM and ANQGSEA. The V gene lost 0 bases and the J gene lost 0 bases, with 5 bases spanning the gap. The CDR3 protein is CSVEEFMNTEAFF. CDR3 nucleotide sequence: TGCAGCGTTGAAGAGTTTATGAACACTGAAGCTTTCTTT.

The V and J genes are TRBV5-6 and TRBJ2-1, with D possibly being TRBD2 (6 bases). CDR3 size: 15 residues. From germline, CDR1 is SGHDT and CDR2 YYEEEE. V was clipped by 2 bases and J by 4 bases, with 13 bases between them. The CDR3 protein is CASSLRSGPYNEQFF. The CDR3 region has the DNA TGTGCCAGCAGCTTACGAAGCGGGCCATACAATGAGCAGTTCTTC.

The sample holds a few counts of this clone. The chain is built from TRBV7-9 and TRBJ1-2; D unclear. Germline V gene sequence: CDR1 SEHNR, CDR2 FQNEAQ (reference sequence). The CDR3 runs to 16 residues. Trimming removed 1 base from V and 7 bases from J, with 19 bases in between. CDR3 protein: CASSLVLEEPDAGYTF. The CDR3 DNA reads TGTGCCAGCAGCTTAGTTTTGGAGGAGCCCGATGCTGGCTACACCTTC.

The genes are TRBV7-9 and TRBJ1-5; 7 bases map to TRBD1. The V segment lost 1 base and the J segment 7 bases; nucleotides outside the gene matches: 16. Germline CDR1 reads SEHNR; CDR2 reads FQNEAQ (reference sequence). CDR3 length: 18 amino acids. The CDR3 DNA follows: TGTGCCAGCAGCTTAGTGTTCGGTGGGACAGTATCTGGGCAGCCCCAGCATTTT. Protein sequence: CASSLVFGGTVSGQPQHF.

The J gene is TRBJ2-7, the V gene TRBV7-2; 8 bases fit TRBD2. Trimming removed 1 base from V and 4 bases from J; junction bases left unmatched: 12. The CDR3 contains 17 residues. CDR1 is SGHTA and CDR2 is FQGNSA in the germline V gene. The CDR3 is CASSLVAGGYQPYEQYF. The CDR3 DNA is TGTGCCAGCAGCTTAGTTGCGGGAGGATACCAGCCTTACGAGCAGTACTTC.

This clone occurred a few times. CDR3 DNA: TGTGCCATCATGGCGGGGGTAAACGGGGCCAACGTCCTGACTTTC. Its translation is CAIMAGVNGANVLTF. The rearrangement uses TRBV10-3 and TRBJ2-6; 7 nucleotides agree with TRBD2. The CDR3 is 15 residues long. Trimming at V came to 7 bases and at J to 4 bases, leaving 7 bases not matched to a gene. In germline, CDR1 is ENHRY, CDR2 SYGVKD.

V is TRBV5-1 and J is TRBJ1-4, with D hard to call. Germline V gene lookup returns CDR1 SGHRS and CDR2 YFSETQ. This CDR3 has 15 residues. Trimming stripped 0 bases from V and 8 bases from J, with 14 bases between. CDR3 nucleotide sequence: TGCGCCAGCAGCTTGGCTGCGTTGGGAGGAGAAAAACTGTTTTTT. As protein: CASSLAALGGEKLFF.

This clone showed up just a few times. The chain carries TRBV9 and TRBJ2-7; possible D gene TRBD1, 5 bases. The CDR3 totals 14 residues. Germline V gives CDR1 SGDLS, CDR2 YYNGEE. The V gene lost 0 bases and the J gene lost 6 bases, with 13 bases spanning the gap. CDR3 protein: CASSVGAGQGEQYF. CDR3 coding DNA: TGTGCCAGCAGCGTAGGAGCAGGGCAGGGCGAGCAGTACTTC.

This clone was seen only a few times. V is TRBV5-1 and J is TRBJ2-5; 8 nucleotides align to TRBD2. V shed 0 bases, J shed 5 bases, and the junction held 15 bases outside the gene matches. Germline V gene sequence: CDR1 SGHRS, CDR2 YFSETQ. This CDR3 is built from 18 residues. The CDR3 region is CASSLARSAGGEEETQYF. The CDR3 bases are TGCGCCAGCAGCTTGGCCAGGAGCGCGGGGGGTGAGGAGGAGACCCAGTACTTC.

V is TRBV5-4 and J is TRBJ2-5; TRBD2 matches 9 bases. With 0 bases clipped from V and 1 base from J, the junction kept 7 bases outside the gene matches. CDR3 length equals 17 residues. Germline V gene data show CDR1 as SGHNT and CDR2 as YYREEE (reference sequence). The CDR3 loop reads CASSLGNPAGGQETQYF. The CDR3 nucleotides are TGTGCCAGCAGCTTGGGGAATCCAGCGGGAGGCCAAGAGACCCAGTACTTC.

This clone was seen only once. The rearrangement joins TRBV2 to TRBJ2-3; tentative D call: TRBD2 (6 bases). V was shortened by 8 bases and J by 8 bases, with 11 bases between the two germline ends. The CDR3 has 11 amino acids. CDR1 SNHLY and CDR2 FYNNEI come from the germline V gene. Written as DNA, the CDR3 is TGTGCCAGCGGGGACTTTTCTACGCAGTATTTT. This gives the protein CASGDFSTQYF. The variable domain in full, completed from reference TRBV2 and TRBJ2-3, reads EPEVTQTPSHQVTQMGQEVILRCVPISNHLYFYWYRQILGQKVEFLVSFYNNEISEKSEIFDDQFSVERPDGSNFTLKIRSTKLEDSAMYFCASGDFSTQYFGPGTRLTVL.

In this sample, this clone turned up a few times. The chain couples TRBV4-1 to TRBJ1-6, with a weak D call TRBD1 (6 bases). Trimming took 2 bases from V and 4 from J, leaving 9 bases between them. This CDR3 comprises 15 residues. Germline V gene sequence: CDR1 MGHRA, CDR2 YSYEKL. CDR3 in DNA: TGCGCCAGCAGCCAACCAGGACAGTATAATTCACCCCTCCACTTT. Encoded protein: CASSQPGQYNSPLHF.

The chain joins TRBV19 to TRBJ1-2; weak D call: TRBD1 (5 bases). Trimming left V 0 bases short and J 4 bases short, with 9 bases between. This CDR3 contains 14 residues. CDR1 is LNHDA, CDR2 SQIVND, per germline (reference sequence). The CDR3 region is CASSIEDRGYGYTF. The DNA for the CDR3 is TGTGCCAGTAGTATAGAAGACAGAGGCTATGGCTACACCTTC. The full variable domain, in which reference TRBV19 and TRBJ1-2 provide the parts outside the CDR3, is DGGITQSPKYLFRKEGQNVTLSCEQNLNHDAMYWYRQDPGQGLRLIYYSQIVNDFQKGDIAEGYSVSREKKESFPLTVTSAQKNPTAFYLCASSIEDRGYGYTFGSGTRLTVV.

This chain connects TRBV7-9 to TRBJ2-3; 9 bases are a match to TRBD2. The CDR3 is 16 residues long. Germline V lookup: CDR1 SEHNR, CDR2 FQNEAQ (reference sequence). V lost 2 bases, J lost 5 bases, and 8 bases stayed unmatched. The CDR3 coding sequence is TGTGCCAGCAGCTTATCTGCGGGAGGGCCGATAGATACGCAGTATTTT. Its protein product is CASSLSAGGPIDTQYF. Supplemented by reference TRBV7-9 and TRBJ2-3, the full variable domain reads DTGVSQNPRHKITKRGQNVTFRCDPISEHNRLYWYRQTLGQGPEFLTYFQNEAQLEKSRLLSDRFSAERPKGSFSTLEIQRTEQGDSAMYLCASSLSAGGPIDTQYFGPGTRLTVL.